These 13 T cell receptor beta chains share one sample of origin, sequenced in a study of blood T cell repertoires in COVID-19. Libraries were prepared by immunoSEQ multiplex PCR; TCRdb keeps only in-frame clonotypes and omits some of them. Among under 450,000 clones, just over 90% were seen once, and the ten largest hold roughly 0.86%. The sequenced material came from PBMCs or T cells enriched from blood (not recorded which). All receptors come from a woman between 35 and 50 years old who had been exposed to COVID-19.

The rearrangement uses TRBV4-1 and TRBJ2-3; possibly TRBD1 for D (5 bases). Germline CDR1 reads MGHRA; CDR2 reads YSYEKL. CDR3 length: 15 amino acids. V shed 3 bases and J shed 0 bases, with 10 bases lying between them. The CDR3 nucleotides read TGCGCCAGCAGCCATGATGGACAAAGCACAGATACGCAGTATTTT. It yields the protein CASSHDGQSTDTQYF.

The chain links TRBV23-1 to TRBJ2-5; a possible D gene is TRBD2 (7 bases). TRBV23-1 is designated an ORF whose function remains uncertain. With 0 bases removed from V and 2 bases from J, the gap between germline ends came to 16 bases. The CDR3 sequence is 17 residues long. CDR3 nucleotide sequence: TGCGCCAGCAGTCAATCGTTGGGGGGGGCCCCACAAGAGACCCAGTACTTC. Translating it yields CASSQSLGGAPQETQYF.

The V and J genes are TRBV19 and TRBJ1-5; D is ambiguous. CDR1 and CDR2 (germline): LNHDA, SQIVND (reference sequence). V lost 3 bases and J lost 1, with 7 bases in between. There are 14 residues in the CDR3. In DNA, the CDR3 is TGTGCCAGTAGTATGTATCCCAGCAATCAGCCCCAGCATTTT. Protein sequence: CASSMYPSNQPQHF. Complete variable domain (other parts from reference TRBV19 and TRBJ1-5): DGGITQSPKYLFRKEGQNVTLSCEQNLNHDAMYWYRQDPGQGLRLIYYSQIVNDFQKGDIAEGYSVSREKKESFPLTVTSAQKNPTAFYLCASSMYPSNQPQHFGDGTRLSIL.

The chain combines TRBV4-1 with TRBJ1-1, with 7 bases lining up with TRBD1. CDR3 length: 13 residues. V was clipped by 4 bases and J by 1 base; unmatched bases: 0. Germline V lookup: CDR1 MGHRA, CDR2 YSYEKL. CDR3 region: CASSRTGNTEAFF. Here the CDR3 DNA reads TGCGCCAGCAGCCGGACAGGGAACACTGAAGCTTTCTTT.

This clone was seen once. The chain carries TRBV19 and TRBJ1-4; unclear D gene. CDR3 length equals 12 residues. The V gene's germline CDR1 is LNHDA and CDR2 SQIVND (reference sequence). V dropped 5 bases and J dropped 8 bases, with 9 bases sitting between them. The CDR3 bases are TGTGCCAGTAGTCGTCTTGAGGAAAAACTGTTTTTT. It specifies CASSRLEEKLFF.

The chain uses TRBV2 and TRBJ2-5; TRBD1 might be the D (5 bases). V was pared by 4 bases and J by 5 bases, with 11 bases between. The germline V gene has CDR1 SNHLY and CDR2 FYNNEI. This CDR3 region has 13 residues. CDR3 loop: CASSGQGWETQYF. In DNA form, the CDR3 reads TGTGCCAGCAGTGGCCAGGGTTGGGAGACCCAGTACTTC. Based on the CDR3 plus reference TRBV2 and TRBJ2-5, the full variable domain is EPEVTQTPSHQVTQMGQEVILRCVPISNHLYFYWYRQILGQKVEFLVSFYNNEISEKSEIFDDQFSVERPDGSNFTLKIRSTKLEDSAMYFCASSGQGWETQYFGPGTRLLVL.

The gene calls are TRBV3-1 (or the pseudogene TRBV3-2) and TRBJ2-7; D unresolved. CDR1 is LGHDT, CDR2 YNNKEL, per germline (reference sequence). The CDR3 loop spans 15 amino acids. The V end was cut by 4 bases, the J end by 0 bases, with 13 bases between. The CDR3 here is CASSPRAQFSYEQYF. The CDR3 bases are TGTGCCAGCAGCCCAAGAGCACAGTTCTCCTACGAGCAGTACTTC.

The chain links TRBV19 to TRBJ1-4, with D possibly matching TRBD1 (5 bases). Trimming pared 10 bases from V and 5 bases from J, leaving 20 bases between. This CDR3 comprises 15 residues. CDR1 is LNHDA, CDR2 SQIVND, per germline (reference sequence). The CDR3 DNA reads TGTGCCACCACCCAGTTGGGGGGACGAAATGAAAAACTGTTTTTT. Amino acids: CATTQLGGRNEKLFF.

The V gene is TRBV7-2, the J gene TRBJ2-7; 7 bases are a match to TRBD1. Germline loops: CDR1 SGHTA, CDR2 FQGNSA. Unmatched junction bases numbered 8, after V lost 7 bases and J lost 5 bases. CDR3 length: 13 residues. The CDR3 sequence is CASTLTGVNEQYF. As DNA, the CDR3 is TGTGCCAGCACCCTAACAGGGGTGAACGAGCAGTACTTC. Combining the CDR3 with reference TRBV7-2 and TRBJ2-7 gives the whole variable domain GAGVSQSPSNKVTEKGKDVELRCDPISGHTALYWYRQSLGQGLEFLIYFQGNSAPDKSGLPSDRFSAERTGGSVSTLTIQRTQQEDSAVYLCASTLTGVNEQYFGPGTRLTVT.

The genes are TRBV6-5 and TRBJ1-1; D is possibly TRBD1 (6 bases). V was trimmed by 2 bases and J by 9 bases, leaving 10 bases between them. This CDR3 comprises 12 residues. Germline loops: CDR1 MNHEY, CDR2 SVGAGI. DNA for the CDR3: TGTGCCAGCAGTTACGGGGGGGCTAAAGCTTTCTTT. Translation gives CASSYGGAKAFF.

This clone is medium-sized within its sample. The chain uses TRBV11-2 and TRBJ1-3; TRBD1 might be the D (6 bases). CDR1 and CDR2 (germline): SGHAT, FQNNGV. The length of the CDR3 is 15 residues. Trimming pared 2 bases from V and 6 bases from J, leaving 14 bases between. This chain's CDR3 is CASSLNQGLINTIYF. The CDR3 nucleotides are TGTGCCAGCAGCTTAAATCAGGGGCTTATAAACACCATATATTTT.

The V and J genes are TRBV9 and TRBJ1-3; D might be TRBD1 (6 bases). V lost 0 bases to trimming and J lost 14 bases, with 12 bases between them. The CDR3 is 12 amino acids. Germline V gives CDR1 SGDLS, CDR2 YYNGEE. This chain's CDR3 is CASSVEGGRLYF. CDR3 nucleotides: TGTGCCAGCAGCGTAGAAGGGGGAAGATTATATTTT.

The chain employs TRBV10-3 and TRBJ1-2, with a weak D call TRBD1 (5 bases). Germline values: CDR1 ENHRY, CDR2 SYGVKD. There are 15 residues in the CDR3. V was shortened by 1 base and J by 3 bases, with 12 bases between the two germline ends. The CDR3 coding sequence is TGTGCCATCAGTGAGTTGCAGGGTGAAGACTATGGCTACACCTTC. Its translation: CAISELQGEDYGYTF.